Listed below are T cell receptor beta chains from one sample, sequenced in a study of cytomegalovirus exposure and HLA in healthy donors. TCRdb keeps only in-frame clones here, not all; method: immunoSEQ multiplex PCR. The sample carries about 190,000 clones, about 90% recorded once. Sequenced sample: PBMCs. Every receptor here comes from a man aged 25-40 years in good health and CMV-seronegative. The CDR3 runs from the conserved cysteine through the conserved F or W. A D gene is named only where the DNA matches it firmly. Not every row has a clone size; where given, it reads once, few, many or a size class.

j_gene | d_gene | abundance | v_gene | CDR3aa | CDR3nt
TRBJ2-1 | - | - | TRBV2 | CARGGGAVVDEQFF | TGTGCCAGAGGTGGGGGGGCCGTGGTGGATGAGCAGTTCTTC
TRBJ2-2 | TRBD2 | - | TRBV19 | CASLSGRSTGELFF | TGTGCCTCCCTTAGCGGGAGGAGCACCGGGGAGCTGTTTTTT
TRBJ2-1 | TRBD1 | - | TRBV9 | CASSVSTGGNEQFF | TGTGCCAGCAGCGTTTCGACAGGGGGGAATGAGCAGTTCTTC
TRBJ1-2 | TRBD1 | - | TRBV7-2 | CASSSSGTGGHGYTF | TGTGCCAGCAGTTCATCCGGGACAGGGGGTCATGGCTACACCTTC
TRBJ2-7 | TRBD1 | few | TRBV5-5 | CASSPGTGMRPYEQYF | TGTGCCAGCAGCCCCGGGACAGGGATGAGACCCTACGAGCAGTACTTC
TRBJ1-1 | - | - | TRBV10-2 | CASSDGQGIPAFF | TGCGCCAGCAGTGATGGGCAGGGCATCCCGGCTTTCTTT
TRBJ1-1 | - | - | TRBV2 | CASSESRSFTEAFF | TGTGCCAGCAGTGAATCCCGGTCCTTCACTGAAGCTTTCTTT
TRBJ1-2 | - | - | TRBV18 | CASSPTDRSGYTF | TGTGCCAGCTCCCCAACGGACAGATCTGGCTACACCTTC
TRBJ2-5 | TRBD2 | - | TRBV15 | CATSSGGVAGETQYF | TGTGCCACCAGCAGTGGGGGGGTGGCCGGGGAGACCCAGTACTTC
TRBJ1-5 | - | once | TRBV19 | CASRRQETSNQPQHF | TGTGCCAGTAGGCGACAGGAAACTAGCAATCAGCCCCAGCATTTT
TRBJ2-2 | TRBD1 | few | TRBV18 | CASSPFPTGRNTGELFF | TGTGCCAGCTCACCTTTCCCGACAGGGAGGAACACCGGGGAGCTGTTTTTT
TRBJ1-1 | TRBD1 | - | TRBV5-1 | CASSLGHTGGENTEAFF | TGCGCCAGCAGCCTTGGCCATACAGGGGGGGAGAACACTGAAGCTTTCTTT